The clone carrying this T cell receptor beta chain has just a few counts. Its antigen remains unidentified. From 5'RACE with constant-segment primers came TCR alpha and TCR beta cDNA libraries that carried sample barcodes and UMIs. TCRdb processed the 5' RACE reads anew with MiXCR; each CDR3 protein has one entry. This table holds a few hundred thousand distinct CDR3 sequences, roughly 20% found once. The data are from a study of T-cell memory formation after mild COVID-19. Turning to the study itself: The two donors had largely donor-specific TCR clusters. Overall study findings and caveats: Among clones contracting day 15 to 85, CD4/CD8 was balanced, whereas later expanders leaned CD4+. Contracting CD4+ clones sat mainly in CM and EM; CD8+ in EMRA.

CDR3 length: 11 amino acids. Trimming stripped 6 bases from V and 8 bases from J, with 10 bases between. Germline CDR1 DFQATT, CDR2 SNEGSKA (reference sequence). Sequencing input: PBMCs or a T cell subset sorted from them (not recorded which). The receptor comes from a young man who had mild COVID-19 (a few samples of this study predate the infection). Cell type and time point are not known. The rearrangement links TRBV20-1 to TRBJ1-4, with a weak D call TRBD1 (6 bases). CDR3 DNA: TGCAGTGCCCGGGGGGCAGAAAAACTGTTTTTT. This encodes CSARGAEKLFF.